The rows below give T cell receptor beta chains drawn from one sample of a study of shared clonotypes between healthy human individuals. Some clones are missing from TCRdb's copy, which holds only in-frame ones; the method was immunoSEQ multiplex PCR. The data contain under 1,100,000 clones, about 74% of them singletons. The source material was memory CD4+ T cells sorted from blood. These receptors all stem from a man younger than 35 in good health. CDR3s include the opening cysteine and the closing phenylalanine or tryptophan. Fields, in order: J gene, D gene, clone size, V gene, CDR3 protein, CDR3 DNA. A D gene is named only where the DNA matches it firmly. Some rows mark clone size as missing; the rest say once, few, many or name a class of expanded clone.

J: TRBJ1-5
D: NA
size: NA
V: TRBV9
CDR3: CASSEDHSNQPQHF
DNA: TGTGCCAGCAGCGAGGACCATAGCAATCAGCCCCAGCATTTT

J: TRBJ1-2
D: NA
size: NA
V: TRBV6-1
CDR3: CASSTLGQGKGGYTF
DNA: TGTGCCAGCAGTACCCTGGGACAAGGCAAGGGTGGCTACACCTTC

J: TRBJ2-5
D: NA
size: NA
V: TRBV7-9
CDR3: CASSSYWGAVGFIQETQYF
DNA: TGTGCCAGCAGCTCCTATTGGGGGGCCGTAGGGTTTATCCAAGAGACCCAGTACTTC

J: TRBJ1-1
D: NA
size: NA
V: TRBV5-4
CDR3: CASSLVRDTEAFF
DNA: TGTGCCAGCAGCTTGGTCAGGGACACTGAAGCTTTCTTT

J: TRBJ1-1
D: NA
size: few
V: TRBV20-1
CDR3: CSARRRGEAFF
DNA: TGCAGTGCTAGACGCAGGGGCGAAGCTTTCTTT

J: TRBJ2-3
D: TRBD2
size: few
V: TRBV5-1
CDR3: CASSRAGSSDTQYF
DNA: TGCGCCAGCAGCAGAGCGGGAAGTTCTGATACGCAGTATTTT

J: TRBJ1-2
D: NA
size: NA
V: TRBV6-5
CDR3: CASSSKNHPLYGYTF
DNA: TGTGCCAGCAGTTCGAAGAACCACCCCCTCTATGGCTACACCTTC

J: TRBJ2-2
D: NA
size: NA
V: TRBV10-3
CDR3: CAVRTGSDPTGELFF
DNA: TGTGCCGTAAGAACCGGGTCGGATCCCACCGGGGAGCTGTTTTTT

J: TRBJ2-5
D: NA
size: NA
V: TRBV11-1
CDR3: CASSPGAGNQETQYF
DNA: TGTGCCAGCAGCCCCGGGGCAGGGAACCAAGAGACCCAGTACTTC

J: TRBJ2-7
D: NA
size: once
V: TRBV6-5
CDR3: CASRPGPSSGEQYF
DNA: TGTGCCAGCAGGCCGGGGCCAAGTTCGGGCGAGCAGTACTTC

J: TRBJ2-7
D: TRBD1
size: NA
V: TRBV7-8
CDR3: CASSWGQALAYEQYF
DNA: TGTGCCAGCAGCTGGGGACAGGCCTTAGCCTACGAGCAGTACTTC